A selection of T cell receptor beta chains follows, all from one sample in a study of neurological immune-mediated disorders. A single record per CDR3 protein comes from TCRdb applying MiXCR to the 5' RACE reads. The profile shows around 35,000 distinct CDR3 sequences, approximately 1.4% of them singletons. Sequenced: PBMCs. The receptors shown here come from a woman under 40 with multiple sclerosis. CDR3s include the opening cysteine and the closing phenylalanine or tryptophan. D genes are given only for firm matches.

TRBV25-1	TRBJ2-7	11	-	CASSELGEQYF
TRBV4-3	TRBJ1-6	18	TRBD1	CASSHVQPDRGDNSPLHF
TRBV6-5	TRBJ2-5	13	-	CASSFTGEETQYF
TRBV5-5	TRBJ2-1	15	TRBD2	CASSLGLAAYNEQFF
TRBV4-3	TRBJ2-2	12	-	CASSLSRGELFF
TRBV7-2	TRBJ2-3	12	-	CASSLPGTPVDF
TRBV7-6	TRBJ1-3	15	-	CASSLQRGIGNTIYF
TRBV7-2	TRBJ2-3	13	-	CASSYAPLDGQYF
TRBV10-3	TRBJ2-7	14	-	CAISEEAGVYEQYF
TRBV20-1	TRBJ1-2	14	-	CSATVTVTNYGYTF
TRBV5-1	TRBJ1-1	12	-	CASSLDPSKAFF
TRBV14	TRBJ2-7	15	TRBD1	CASSQVPGQVFEQYF
TRBV7-9	TRBJ1-2	13	-	CASTLAGAEGYTF
TRBV5-1	TRBJ2-2	16	-	CASSLDPGINTGELFF
TRBV2	TRBJ1-1	12	-	CASSRREGEAFF
TRBV20-1	TRBJ2-1	14	TRBD2	CSARFGLAVYEQFF
TRBV27	TRBJ1-6	14	-	CASAAGVPNSPLHF
TRBV6-5	TRBJ2-3	14	TRBD2	CASSYSGAGDTQYF
TRBV5-1	TRBJ2-1	13	-	CASSSRTVNEQFF
TRBV5-5	TRBJ2-1	15	-	CASSLEFSFYNEQFF
TRBV7-9	TRBJ1-4	19	-	CASSFGAGSLVSRPEKLFF
TRBV2	TRBJ1-6	15	-	CASSDRGAYNSPLHF
TRBV10-2	TRBJ1-1	14	-	CASVGQGTPPEAFF
TRBV7-2	TRBJ1-1	13	-	CASSYGRRTEAFF
TRBV12-3/TRBV12-4	TRBJ2-2	13	-	CASSDTNTGELFF
TRBV29-1	TRBJ2-3	14	TRBD1	CSVPGQGALDTQYF
TRBV20-1	TRBJ1-5	12	-	CSARRGDQPQHF
TRBV20-1	TRBJ1-5	15	-	CSARDLRGSNQPQHF
TRBV10-1	TRBJ2-7	16	-	CASSESKSAEVYEQYF
TRBV9	TRBJ2-1	13	-	CASSVTPLGEQFF
TRBV7-7	TRBJ2-2	13	-	CASSRDITGELFF
TRBV10-2	TRBJ1-4	13	-	CASSTGYNEKLFF
TRBV5-1	TRBJ2-5	14	-	CASNLGGPQETQYF
TRBV12-3/TRBV12-4	TRBJ2-7	14	-	CASSLWSNHYEQYF
TRBV7-2	TRBJ2-7	14	-	CASIRATGSYEQYF
TRBV5-4	TRBJ1-1	14	-	CASSFDAMNTEAFF
TRBV10-3	TRBJ1-5	13	-	CAISEPGVQPQHF
TRBV5-1	TRBJ2-3	14	-	CASSYRGGSDTQYF
TRBV27	TRBJ2-7	13	-	CASSLSPFYEQYF
TRBV9	TRBJ1-6	14	TRBD1	CASSSGTAVKALHF
TRBV10-3	TRBJ1-6	17	TRBD1	CAISESGPGQGRSPLHF
TRBV20-1	TRBJ1-6	15	TRBD1	CSARTGGAYNSPLHF
TRBV5-5	TRBJ1-5	15	TRBD1	CASSFRTGGGQPQHF
TRBV5-6	TRBJ2-3	15	-	CASSRGGVLKDTQYF
TRBV6-2/TRBV6-3	TRBJ2-3	11	-	CASSQGDTQYF
TRBV5-1	TRBJ1-2	13	-	CASSLAADYGYTF
TRBV7-2	TRBJ1-5	15	-	CASSLGGLTNQPQHF